The next 29 T cell receptor beta chains were all read from a single sample in a study of spatial heterogeneity in lung cancer. TCRdb independently ran MiXCR on the 5' RACE reads; one entry per CDR3 protein. The table has about 20,000 distinct CDR3 sequences, more than 5% seen once; the top ten hold over 30%. Time point: sample taken at primary tumor resection. The sequenced sample was PBMCs, obtained at surgery. The receptor set was obtained from a male donor with early-stage non-small cell lung cancer.

In its sample, this clonotype was seen many times. The V and J genes are TRBV28 and TRBJ2-2, with TRBD2 as a possible D gene (5 bases). The CDR3 extends over 14 amino acids. V was pared by 7 bases and J by 4 bases, with 13 bases between. CDR1 and CDR2 from the germline V gene are MDHEN and SYDVKM. The CDR3 loop reads CASMRAAITGELFF. In DNA form, the CDR3 reads TGTGCCAGCATGAGGGCAGCTATCACCGGGGAGCTGTTTTTT. Complete variable domain (other parts from reference TRBV28 and TRBJ2-2): DVKVTQSSRYLVKRTGEKVFLECVQDMDHENMFWYRQDPGLGLRLIYFSYDVKMKEKGDIPEGYSVSREKKERFSLILESASTNQTSMYLCASMRAAITGELFFGEGSRLTVL.

This clonotype was recorded at least ten times. The chain links TRBV7-8 to TRBJ2-5; 7 bases match TRBD2. CDR1 and CDR2 (germline): SGHVS, FQNEAQ. This CDR3 has 15 residues. The junction had 3 bases not matched to a gene; V was cut back by 0 bases and J by 2 bases. CDR3 in amino acids: CASSLARTRQETQYF. CDR3 sequence (DNA): TGTGCCAGCAGCTTAGCCCGGACTAGACAAGAGACCCAGTACTTC.

This clonotype was seen many times. The chain joins TRBV6-1 to TRBJ1-2; D is ambiguous. This CDR3 has 14 residues. V lost 8 bases to trimming and J lost 10 bases, with 23 bases between them. Germline CDR1 is MNHNS and CDR2 is SASEGT. CDR3 sequence: CASAPGWQPADYTF. For the CDR3, the DNA is TGTGCCAGCGCCCCCGGATGGCAGCCTGCCGACTACACCTTC.

This clonotype was seen many times. The chain carries TRBV3-1 and TRBJ2-1; D unclear. CDR1 and CDR2 from the germline V gene are LGHDT and YNNKEL (reference sequence). The CDR3 is made up of 14 amino acids. V was shortened by 8 bases and J by 3 bases, with 14 bases between the two germline ends. The DNA of the CDR3 is TGTGCCAGCGGCCCTCGGGCCAACTACAATGAGCAGTTCTTC. Protein: CASGPRANYNEQFF.

This clonotype was counted at least ten times. V gene TRBV6-5 combines with J gene TRBJ2-5, with TRBD1 matching over 7 bases. V was pared by 4 bases and J by 7 bases, with 6 bases of the junction left unmatched. Germline values: CDR1 MNHEY, CDR2 SVGAGI. CDR3 length: 13 residues. For the CDR3, the DNA is TGTGCCAGCAGTTCGGGACAGAGGGGGACCCAGTACTTC. Amino acids: CASSSGQRGTQYF.

At least ten counts were recorded for this clonotype. The chain employs TRBV3-1 and TRBJ2-5; TRBD2 might be the D (6 bases). V lost 3 bases to trimming and J lost 1 base, with 12 bases between them. This CDR3 comprises 15 residues. CDR1 is LGHDT, CDR2 YNNKEL, per germline (reference sequence). CDR3 bases: TGTGCCAGCAGCCACAATCCGGGGGTCCAAGAGACCCAGTACTTC. Translation gives CASSHNPGVQETQYF.

In this sample, this clonotype turned up many times. The rearrangement joins TRBV13 to TRBJ2-1; TRBD2 agrees at 7 bases. The length of the CDR3 is 15 residues. The germline V gene has CDR1 PRHDT and CDR2 FYEKMQ (reference sequence). V lost 6 bases, J lost 7 bases, and 12 bases stayed unmatched. The CDR3 DNA follows: TGTGCCAGCAGAATTAGGGGCGGGAGAAAGAATGAGCAGTTCTTC. It specifies CASRIRGGRKNEQFF.

This sequence joins TRBV12-3 or TRBV12-4 and TRBJ1-5, with no clear D. V was pared by 8 bases and J by 0 bases, with 20 bases between. The CDR3 is 17 amino acids. The CDR3 DNA follows: TGTGCCAGCCAGCCCAGCCCGGCTGGATATAGCAATCAGCCCCAGCATTTT. Translation gives CASQPSPAGYSNQPQHF.

This clonotype has a count of ten or more. This chain links TRBV7-2 with TRBJ1-6; D remains ambiguous. Trimming left V 7 bases short and J 12 bases short, with 10 bases between. CDR3 length equals 11 residues. Germline assignment: CDR1 SGHTA and CDR2 FQGNSA. This CDR3 is CASNQSGPLHF. In DNA, the CDR3 is TGTGCCAGCAACCAATCCGGACCCCTCCACTTT. Variable domain in full (rest from reference TRBV7-2 and TRBJ1-6): GAGVSQSPSNKVTEKGKDVELRCDPISGHTALYWYRQSLGQGLEFLIYFQGNSAPDKSGLPSDRFSAERTGGSVSTLTIQRTQQEDSAVYLCASNQSGPLHFGNGTRLTVT.

Of note for this clonotype: Since a much larger clone is just one base distant, this may be a read error. The genes are TRBV6-2 or TRBV6-3 and TRBJ1-5; D is uncertain. The CDR3 consists of 14 residues. Germline-derived CDR1 and CDR2 are MNHEY and SVGEGT. CDR3 bases: TGTGCCAGCAGCCTAGACATGAAAGAACAGCCCCAGCTTTTT. This encodes CASSLDMKEQPQLF.

Ten or more counts support this clonotype. The genes are TRBV5-4 and TRBJ2-2; weak D call: TRBD2 (5 bases). CDR3 length equals 15 residues. CDR1 and CDR2 (germline): SGHNT, YYREEE (reference sequence). Deletions cut 2 bases from V and 5 bases from J, with 13 bases between. The CDR3 loop is CASSLGGPGTGELFF. In nucleotides, the CDR3 is TGTGCCAGCAGCTTAGGCGGTCCGGGGACCGGGGAGCTGTTTTTT.

At least ten counts were recorded for this clonotype. This chain joins TRBV12-3 or TRBV12-4 and TRBJ2-7; no clear D gene. This CDR3 contains 13 residues. Deletions cut 2 bases from V and 6 bases from J, with 11 bases between. CDR3 region: CASSLLQFAEQYF. The CDR3 DNA sequence: TGTGCCAGCAGTTTACTGCAGTTCGCCGAGCAGTACTTC.

The sample holds many counts of this clonotype. The V and J genes are TRBV12-3 or TRBV12-4 and TRBJ1-2; no clear D. The V end was cut by 3 bases, the J end by 4 bases, with 9 bases between. The CDR3 contains 13 residues. CDR3 nucleotide sequence: TGTGCCAGCAGTTTCGAAGGGTCCTATGGCTACACCTTC. Protein: CASSFEGSYGYTF.

The chain combines TRBV5-1 with TRBJ2-1; 11 nucleotides line up with TRBD2. From germline, CDR1 is SGHRS and CDR2 YFSETQ. The V gene end was trimmed by 3 bases and the J gene end by 8 bases; junction bases not matched to a gene: 7. This CDR3 region has 15 residues. CDR3 sequence (DNA): TGCGCCAGCAGCTCCTTAGCGGGAGGGCCCGATGAGCAGTTCTTC. It encodes CASSSLAGGPDEQFF.

In this sample, this clonotype turned up many times. The chain combines TRBV2 with TRBJ1-2; D remains unclear. The germline gives CDR1 SNHLY, CDR2 FYNNEI. V was clipped by 8 bases and J by 7 bases, with 14 bases between them. The CDR3 has 12 amino acids. The CDR3: CASFGPAGGYTF. As DNA, the CDR3 is TGTGCCAGCTTTGGGCCAGCGGGTGGCTACACCTTC.

V usage is TRBV12-3 or TRBV12-4 and J usage is TRBJ2-3; TRBD1 matches at 8 bases. The CDR3 has 14 residues. J gave up 1 base and V 6 bases, and 3 bases lay outside the gene matches. CDR3 in DNA: TGTGCCAGCAGGATCAGGGGGCGCACAGATACGCAGTATTTT. Translation: CASRIRGRTDTQYF.

This clonotype was seen ten or more times. The rearrangement links TRBV27 to TRBJ1-1; D uncertain. Germline CDR1 MNHEY, CDR2 SMNVEV (reference sequence). This CDR3 spans 14 amino acids. Trimming left V 2 bases short and J 4 bases short, with 11 bases between. The CDR3 nucleotides are TGTGCCAGCAGTTTAGAGGGTAGGAGCACTGAAGCTTTCTTT. This sequence encodes CASSLEGRSTEAFF.

This clonotype showed up many times. The CDR3 loop is CATSRDFGTGGPRDTQYF. CDR3 nucleotides: TGTGCCACCAGCAGAGATTTCGGGACGGGAGGGCCTAGAGATACGCAGTATTTT. The V call is TRBV15, the J call TRBJ2-3; 8 bases agree with TRBD2. V lost 0 bases and J lost 5; bases outside the gene matches: 13. Germline values: CDR1 LNHNV, CDR2 YYDKDF (reference sequence). The CDR3 runs 18 residues.

This clonotype was recorded many times. The gene calls are TRBV19 and TRBJ1-5, with 7 bases that match TRBD1. This CDR3 spans 12 amino acids. The germline V gene encodes CDR1 LNHDA and CDR2 SQIVND (reference sequence). With V trimmed by 6 bases and J by 6 bases, 2 bases remained unmatched. The CDR3, as DNA: TGTGCCAGTAGCACAGGGGTTCAGCCCCAGCATTTT. Protein: CASSTGVQPQHF.

This clonotype has ten or more counts. V gene TRBV5-1 combines with J gene TRBJ2-7; possibly TRBD1 for D (6 bases). Germline V lookup: CDR1 SGHRS, CDR2 YFSETQ. The V and J ends lost 4 bases and 7 bases respectively, with 21 bases between them. The CDR3 length is 15 residues. The CDR3 region has the DNA TGCGCCAGCAGCAGTGCACAGGGCGGTGCGCGAGAGCAGTACTTC. Translation gives CASSSAQGGAREQYF.

The table lists this clonotype with many counts. The CDR3 protein is CASSSLAGVLETQYF. CDR3 bases: TGTGCCAGCAGTTCCCTAGCGGGAGTGCTGGAGACCCAGTACTTC. The chain carries TRBV28 and TRBJ2-5, with 10 bases matching TRBD2. Germline V gene data show CDR1 as MDHEN and CDR2 as SYDVKM. V lost 4 bases, J lost 5 bases, and 7 bases stayed unmatched. The CDR3 consists of 15 residues.

A few counts support this clonotype. J is TRBJ2-3 and V is TRBV3-1, with 10 bases that match TRBD2. CDR3 size: 15 residues. Germline V gene lookup returns CDR1 LGHDT and CDR2 YNNKEL (reference sequence). The trim removed 4 bases at V and 5 bases at J, leaving 6 bases unmatched. The CDR3: CASSRAGGSIDTQYF. CDR3 sequence (DNA): TGTGCCAGCAGCCGAGCGGGGGGGTCGATAGATACGCAGTATTTT.

This clonotype was seen only once. The CDR3 carries no conserved terminal phenylalanine or tryptophan, so it likely arises from a read error. V usage is TRBV27 and J usage is TRBJ2-1; TRBD2 matches 7 bases. The CDR3 is 14 residues long. CDR1 is MNHEY, CDR2 SMNVEV, per germline (reference sequence). With V trimmed by 3 bases and J by 7 bases, 6 bases remained unmatched. CDR3 sequence reads: CASSFLLGGNEQFL. DNA of the CDR3: TGTGCCAGCAGTTTCCTTCTGGGGGGGAATGAGCAGTTCCTC.

This clonotype showed up many times. CDR3 coding DNA: TGTGCCAGCAGCCTAACCGGGACTGGGGCCACTGAAGCTTTCTTT. Amino acid sequence: CASSLTGTGATEAFF. The chain uses TRBV7-9 and TRBJ1-1; D is possibly TRBD1 (5 bases). CDR1 is SEHNR, CDR2 FQNEAQ, per germline (reference sequence). The V end lost 5 bases, the J end lost 4 bases, and 17 bases lay between the germline ends. The CDR3 is 15 residues long.

This clonotype was counted many times. The genes are TRBV28 and TRBJ1-1, with D unclear. The germline V gene has CDR1 MDHEN and CDR2 SYDVKM. The CDR3 has 12 residues. V was clipped by 5 bases and J by 8 bases, with 12 bases between them. DNA of the CDR3: TGTGCCAGCAGTACCCGCCCGGCCGAAGCTTTCTTT. It is translated as CASSTRPAEAFF.

A note on this clonotype: Here the CDR3 omits its conserved ending phenylalanine or tryptophan, so a read error is the likely source. The V gene is TRBV5-1, the J gene TRBJ2-1, with 10 bases aligning to TRBD2. This CDR3 has 16 residues. Trimming cost V 4 bases and J 6 bases; bases outside gene matches: 10. CDR1 SGHRS and CDR2 YFSETQ come from the germline V gene. The chain's CDR3 is CASSPTLAGIGNEQFS. DNA of the CDR3: TGCGCCAGCAGCCCAACACTAGCGGGAATTGGCAATGAGCAGTTCTCC.

This clonotype was recorded at least ten times. The rearrangement joins TRBV2 to TRBJ1-1; D remains ambiguous. Per germline, CDR1 SNHLY and CDR2 FYNNEI. Trimming stripped 3 bases from V and 9 bases from J, with 17 bases between. This CDR3 contains 14 residues. CDR3 in DNA: TGTGCCAGCAGTGATGGGTCCTTGGTATCTAAAGCTTTCTTT. This translates into CASSDGSLVSKAFF. The variable domain in full, completed from reference TRBV2 and TRBJ1-1, reads EPEVTQTPSHQVTQMGQEVILRCVPISNHLYFYWYRQILGQKVEFLVSFYNNEISEKSEIFDDQFSVERPDGSNFTLKIRSTKLEDSAMYFCASSDGSLVSKAFFGQGTRLTVV.

This clonotype was counted at least ten times. The chain joins TRBV6-5 to TRBJ2-7, with D perhaps matching TRBD2 (5 bases). V gave up 0 bases and J gave up 6 bases, with 12 bases separating them. This CDR3 spans 14 amino acids. Looked up from germline, CDR1 is MNHEY and CDR2 is SVGAGI. CDR3 loop: CASSYSTGTGEQYF. The CDR3 nucleotides are TGTGCCAGCAGTTACTCGACGGGAACCGGCGAGCAGTACTTC.

The chain employs TRBV20-1 and TRBJ1-1; TRBD1 is a possible D gene (5 bases). The CDR3 extends over 12 amino acids. The V gene's germline CDR1 is DFQATT and CDR2 SNEGSKA (reference sequence). V dropped 5 bases and J dropped 4 bases, with 11 bases sitting between them. In nucleotides, the CDR3 is TGCAGTGCTCCGAGACAGTTCACTGAAGCTTTCTTT. Protein: CSAPRQFTEAFF.